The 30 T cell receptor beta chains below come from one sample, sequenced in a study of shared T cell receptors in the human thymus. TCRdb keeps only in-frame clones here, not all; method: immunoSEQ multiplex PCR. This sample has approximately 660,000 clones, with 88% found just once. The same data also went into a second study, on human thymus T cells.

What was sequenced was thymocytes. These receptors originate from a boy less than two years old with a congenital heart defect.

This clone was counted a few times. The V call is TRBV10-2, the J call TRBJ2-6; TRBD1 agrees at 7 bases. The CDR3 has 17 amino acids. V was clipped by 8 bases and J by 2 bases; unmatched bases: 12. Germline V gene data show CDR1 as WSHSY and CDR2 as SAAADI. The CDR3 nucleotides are TGCGCCAGCGCCCGACAGGGATTGTCGCCTGGGGCCAACGTCCTGACTTTC. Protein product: CASARQGLSPGANVLTF.

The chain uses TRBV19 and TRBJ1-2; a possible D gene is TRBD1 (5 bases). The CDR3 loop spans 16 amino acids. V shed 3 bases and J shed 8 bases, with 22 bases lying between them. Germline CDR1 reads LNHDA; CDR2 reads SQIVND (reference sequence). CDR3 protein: CASSIGGVGVNGGYTF. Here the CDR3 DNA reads TGTGCCAGTAGTATCGGCGGAGTAGGGGTGAATGGGGGCTACACCTTC.

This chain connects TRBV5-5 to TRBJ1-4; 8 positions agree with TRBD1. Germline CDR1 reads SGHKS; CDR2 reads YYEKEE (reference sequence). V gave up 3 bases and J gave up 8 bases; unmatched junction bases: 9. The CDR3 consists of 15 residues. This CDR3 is CASSSRGTGEEKLFF. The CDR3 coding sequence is TGTGCCAGCAGCTCCCGCGGGACAGGAGAGGAAAAACTGTTTTTT.

DNA of the CDR3: TGCGCCAGCAGGATGGGCGTGGGTCCAGAAGAGACCCAGTACTTC. It yields the protein CASRMGVGPEETQYF. The chain recombines TRBV5-1 with TRBJ2-5; D not resolved. Germline values: CDR1 SGHRS, CDR2 YFSETQ. Trimming stripped 5 bases from V and 3 bases from J, with 17 bases between. The CDR3 has 15 residues.

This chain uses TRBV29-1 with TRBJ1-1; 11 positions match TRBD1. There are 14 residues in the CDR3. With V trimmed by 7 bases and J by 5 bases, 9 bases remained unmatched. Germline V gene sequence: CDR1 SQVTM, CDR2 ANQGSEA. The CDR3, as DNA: TGCAGCGGGGTACGGGGGACAGGGGGGACTGAAGCTTTCTTT. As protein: CSGVRGTGGTEAFF.

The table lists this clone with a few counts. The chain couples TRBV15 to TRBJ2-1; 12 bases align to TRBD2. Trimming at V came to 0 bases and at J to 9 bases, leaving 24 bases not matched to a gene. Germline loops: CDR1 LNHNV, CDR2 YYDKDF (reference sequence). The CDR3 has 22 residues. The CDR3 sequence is CATSRDSLGLAGRPNNCREQFF. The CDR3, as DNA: TGTGCCACCAGCAGAGATTCATTGGGACTAGCGGGTCGCCCGAACAATTGTCGTGAGCAGTTCTTC.

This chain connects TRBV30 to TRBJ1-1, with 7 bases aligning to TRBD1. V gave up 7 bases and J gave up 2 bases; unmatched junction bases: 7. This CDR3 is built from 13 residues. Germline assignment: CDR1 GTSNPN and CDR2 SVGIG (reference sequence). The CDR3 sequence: CASLRTGNTEAFF. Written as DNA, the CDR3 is TGTGCCTCCCTGAGGACAGGAAACACTGAAGCTTTCTTT.

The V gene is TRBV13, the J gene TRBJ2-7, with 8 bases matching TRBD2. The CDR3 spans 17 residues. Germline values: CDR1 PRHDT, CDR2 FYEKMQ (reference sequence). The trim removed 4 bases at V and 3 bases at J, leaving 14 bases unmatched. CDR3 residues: CASSSLEGREESYEQYF. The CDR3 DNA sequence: TGTGCCAGCAGCTCCTTAGAAGGGCGGGAGGAGAGCTACGAGCAGTACTTC. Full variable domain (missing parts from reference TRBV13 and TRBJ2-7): AAGVIQSPRHLIKEKRETATLKCYPIPRHDTVYWYQQGPGQDPQFLISFYEKMQSDKGSIPDRFSAQQFSDYHSELNMSSLELGDSALYFCASSSLEGREESYEQYFGPGTRLTVT.

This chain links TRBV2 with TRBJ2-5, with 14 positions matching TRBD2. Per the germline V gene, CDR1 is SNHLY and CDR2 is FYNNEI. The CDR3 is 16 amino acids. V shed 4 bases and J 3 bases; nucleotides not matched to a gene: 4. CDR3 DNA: TGTGCCAGCAGTGTACCGGGACTAGCGGGAGAAGAGACCCAGTACTTC. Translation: CASSVPGLAGEETQYF.

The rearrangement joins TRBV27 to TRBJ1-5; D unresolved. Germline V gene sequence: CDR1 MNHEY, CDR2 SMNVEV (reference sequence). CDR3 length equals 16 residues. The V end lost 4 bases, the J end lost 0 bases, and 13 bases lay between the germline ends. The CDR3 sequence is CASSSPTNDSNQPQHF. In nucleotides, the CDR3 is TGTGCCAGCAGTTCCCCGACAAATGATAGCAATCAGCCCCAGCATTTT.

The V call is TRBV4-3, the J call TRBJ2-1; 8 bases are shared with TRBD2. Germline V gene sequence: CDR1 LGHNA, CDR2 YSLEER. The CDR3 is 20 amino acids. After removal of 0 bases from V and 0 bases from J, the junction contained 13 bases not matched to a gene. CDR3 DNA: TGCGCCAGCAGCCAAGAGGCGGGGGGCCCGGGCACCAGCTCCTACAATGAGCAGTTCTTC. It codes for CASSQEAGGPGTSSYNEQFF.

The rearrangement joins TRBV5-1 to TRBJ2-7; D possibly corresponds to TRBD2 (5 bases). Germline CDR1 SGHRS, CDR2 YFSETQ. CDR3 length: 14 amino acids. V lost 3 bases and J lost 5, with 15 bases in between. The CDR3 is CASSSMGAMHEQYF. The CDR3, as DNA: TGCGCCAGCAGCTCCATGGGAGCGATGCACGAGCAGTACTTC.

CDR3 sequence: CASSLSDRVDQPQHF. In nucleotides, the CDR3 is TGTGCCAGCAGTTTATCGGACAGGGTGGATCAGCCCCAGCATTTT. V gene TRBV27 combines with J gene TRBJ1-5; the match to TRBD1 covers 8 bases. Germline CDR1 and CDR2: MNHEY and SMNVEV (reference sequence). The CDR3 extends over 15 amino acids. Unmatched junction bases numbered 3, after V lost 0 bases and J lost 5 bases.

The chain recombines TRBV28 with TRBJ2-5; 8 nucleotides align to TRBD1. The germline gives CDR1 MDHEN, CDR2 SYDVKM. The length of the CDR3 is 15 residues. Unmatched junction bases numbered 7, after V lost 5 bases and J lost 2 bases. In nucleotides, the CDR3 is TGTGCCAGCAGTGGAGACAGGGGAGAACAAGAGACCCAGTACTTC. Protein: CASSGDRGEQETQYF.

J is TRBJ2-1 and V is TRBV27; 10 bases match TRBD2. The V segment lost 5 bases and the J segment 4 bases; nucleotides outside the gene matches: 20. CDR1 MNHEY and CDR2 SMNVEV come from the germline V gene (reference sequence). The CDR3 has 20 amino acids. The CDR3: CASSLPPTSGFDGDYNEQFF. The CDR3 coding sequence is TGTGCCAGCAGTCTCCCCCCGACTAGCGGGTTTGATGGGGATTACAATGAGCAGTTCTTC.

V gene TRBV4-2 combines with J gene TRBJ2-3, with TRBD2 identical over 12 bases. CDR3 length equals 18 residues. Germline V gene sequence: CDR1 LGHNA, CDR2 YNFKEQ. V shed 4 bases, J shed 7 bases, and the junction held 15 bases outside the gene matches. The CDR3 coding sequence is TGTGCCAGCAGCCTTACCCTAACCGGGACTAGCGGGTCGCATACGCAGTATTTT. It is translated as CASSLTLTGTSGSHTQYF.

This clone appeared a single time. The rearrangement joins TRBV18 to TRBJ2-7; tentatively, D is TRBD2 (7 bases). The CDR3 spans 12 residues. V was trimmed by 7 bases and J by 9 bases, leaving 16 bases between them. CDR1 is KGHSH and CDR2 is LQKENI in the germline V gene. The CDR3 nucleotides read TGTGCCAGCTTCACCGTCGGGGGGCGGCAGTACTTC. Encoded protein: CASFTVGGRQYF.

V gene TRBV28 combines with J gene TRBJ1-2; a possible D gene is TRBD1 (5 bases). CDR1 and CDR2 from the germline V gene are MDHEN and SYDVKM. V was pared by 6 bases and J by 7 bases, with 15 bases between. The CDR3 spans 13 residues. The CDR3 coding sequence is TGTGCCAGCAGGTCGCCTTCGGGGGTTGGCTACACCTTC. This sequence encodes CASRSPSGVGYTF.

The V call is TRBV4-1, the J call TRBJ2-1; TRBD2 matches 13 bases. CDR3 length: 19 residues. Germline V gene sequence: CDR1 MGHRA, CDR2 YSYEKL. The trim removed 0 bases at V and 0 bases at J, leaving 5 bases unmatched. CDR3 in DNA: TGCGCCAGCAGCCAAGAAAAACTAGCGGGAGGGAGCTCCTACAATGAGCAGTTCTTC. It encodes CASSQEKLAGGSSYNEQFF.

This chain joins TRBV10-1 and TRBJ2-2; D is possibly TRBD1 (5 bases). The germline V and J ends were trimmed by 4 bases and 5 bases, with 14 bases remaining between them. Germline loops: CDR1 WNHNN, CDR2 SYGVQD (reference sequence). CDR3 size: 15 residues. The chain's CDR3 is CASSGRGGWTGELFF. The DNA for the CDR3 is TGCGCCAGCAGTGGTAGGGGCGGCTGGACCGGGGAGCTGTTTTTT.

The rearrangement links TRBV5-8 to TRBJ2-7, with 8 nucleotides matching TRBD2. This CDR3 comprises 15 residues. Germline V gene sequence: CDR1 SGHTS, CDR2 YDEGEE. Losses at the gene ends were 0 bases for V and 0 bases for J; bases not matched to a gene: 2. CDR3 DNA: TGTGCCAGCAGCTTGGCGGCGGGAGGCTCCTACGAGCAGTACTTC. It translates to CASSLAAGGSYEQYF.

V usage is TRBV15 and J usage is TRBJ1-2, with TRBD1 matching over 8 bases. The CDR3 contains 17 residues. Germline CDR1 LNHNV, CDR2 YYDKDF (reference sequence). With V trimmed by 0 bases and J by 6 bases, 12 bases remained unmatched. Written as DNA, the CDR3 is TGTGCCACCAGCAGAGATTCCGCAGGGGGCGCCCGGAATGGCTACACCTTC. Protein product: CATSRDSAGGARNGYTF.

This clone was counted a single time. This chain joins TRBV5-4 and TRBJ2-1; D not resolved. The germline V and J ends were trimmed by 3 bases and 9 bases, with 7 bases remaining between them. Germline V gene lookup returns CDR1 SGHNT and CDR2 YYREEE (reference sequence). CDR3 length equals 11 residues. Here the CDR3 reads CASSSLTEQFF. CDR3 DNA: TGTGCCAGCAGCTCGCTAACTGAGCAGTTCTTC.

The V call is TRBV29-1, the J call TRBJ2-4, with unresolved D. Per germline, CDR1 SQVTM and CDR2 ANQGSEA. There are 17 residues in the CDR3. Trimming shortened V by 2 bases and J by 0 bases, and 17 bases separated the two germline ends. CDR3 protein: CSVEKPSPNLAKNIQYF. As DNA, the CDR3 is TGCAGCGTTGAAAAGCCGTCGCCGAATCTAGCCAAAAACATTCAGTACTTC.

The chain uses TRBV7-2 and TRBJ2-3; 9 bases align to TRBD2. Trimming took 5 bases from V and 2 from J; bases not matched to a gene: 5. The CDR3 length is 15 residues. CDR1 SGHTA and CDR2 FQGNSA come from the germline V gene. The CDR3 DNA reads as TGTGCCAGCAGCCCCGCGGGAGGGCTCACAGATACGCAGTATTTT. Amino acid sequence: CASSPAGGLTDTQYF.

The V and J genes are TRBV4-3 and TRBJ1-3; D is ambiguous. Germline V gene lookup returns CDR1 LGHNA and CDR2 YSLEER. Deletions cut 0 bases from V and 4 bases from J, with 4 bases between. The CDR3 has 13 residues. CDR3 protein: CASSQDRGNTIYF. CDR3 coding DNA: TGCGCCAGCAGCCAAGATCGGGGAAACACCATATATTTT.

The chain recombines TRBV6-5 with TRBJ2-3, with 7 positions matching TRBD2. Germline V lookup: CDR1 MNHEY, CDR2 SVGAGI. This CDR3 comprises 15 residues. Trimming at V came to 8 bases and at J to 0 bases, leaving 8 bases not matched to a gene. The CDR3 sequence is CASLGGSSSTDTQYF. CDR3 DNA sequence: TGTGCCAGCCTCGGCGGGAGTTCGAGCACAGATACGCAGTATTTT.

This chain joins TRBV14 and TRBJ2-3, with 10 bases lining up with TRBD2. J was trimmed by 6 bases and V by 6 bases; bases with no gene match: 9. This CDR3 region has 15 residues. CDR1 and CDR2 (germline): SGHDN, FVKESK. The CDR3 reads CASSPVAGGSDTQYF. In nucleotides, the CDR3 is TGTGCCAGCAGTCCCGTAGCGGGAGGTTCGGATACGCAGTATTTT.

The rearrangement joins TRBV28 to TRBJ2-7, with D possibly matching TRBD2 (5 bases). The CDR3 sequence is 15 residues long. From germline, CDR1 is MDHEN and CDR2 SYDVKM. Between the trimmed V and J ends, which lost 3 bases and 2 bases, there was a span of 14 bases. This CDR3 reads CASSLFDVATYEQYF. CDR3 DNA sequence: TGTGCCAGCAGTTTGTTTGACGTAGCGACCTACGAGCAGTACTTC.

CDR3 bases: TGTGCCAGCAGTCGGGACTGGGCTCCTTCCGAGCAGTACTTC. Residues: CASSRDWAPSEQYF. The chain employs TRBV2 and TRBJ2-7; possible D gene TRBD2, 6 bases. The V end was cut by 5 bases, the J end by 6 bases, with 17 bases between. The CDR3 consists of 14 residues. In germline, CDR1 is SNHLY, CDR2 FYNNEI.